These 17 T cell receptor beta chains originate from one sample sequenced in a study of blood T cell repertoires in COVID-19. The protocol was immunoSEQ multiplex PCR, while the TCRdb copy is restricted to in-frame clones and leaves out a portion. The sample carries roughly 250,000 clones, around 90% recorded once. The sample was peripheral blood. The receptors stem from a young man with COVID-19, enrolled during active disease.

The rearrangement links TRBV7-2 to TRBJ1-5; the D gene is possibly TRBD1 (5 bases). Germline V CDR1 and CDR2: SGHTA, FQGNSA. V dropped 2 bases and J dropped 7 bases, with 15 bases sitting between them. This CDR3 contains 15 residues. Here the CDR3 reads CASSLRSGGEQPQHF. The DNA for the CDR3 is TGTGCCAGCAGCTTACGGTCGGGGGGGGAACAGCCCCAGCATTTT.

The CDR3: CASSTQQGNSGNTIYF. DNA for the CDR3: TGTGCCAGCAGCACCCAACAGGGGAACTCTGGAAACACCATATATTTT. The V gene is TRBV9, the J gene TRBJ1-3; TRBD1 matches 7 bases. V shed 4 bases and J 0 bases; nucleotides not matched to a gene: 7. Germline loops: CDR1 SGDLS, CDR2 YYNGEE. This CDR3 spans 16 amino acids.

This clone has just one count. The V call is TRBV2, the J call TRBJ2-1; tentatively, D is TRBD2 (5 bases). Germline V gene sequence: CDR1 SNHLY, CDR2 FYNNEI. The CDR3 consists of 15 residues. Trimming left V 6 bases short and J 0 bases short, with 12 bases between. The chain's CDR3 is CASRELTSSYNEQFF. DNA of the CDR3: TGTGCCAGCAGAGAGCTTACTAGCTCCTACAATGAGCAGTTCTTC. The full variable domain, in which reference TRBV2 and TRBJ2-1 provide the parts outside the CDR3, is EPEVTQTPSHQVTQMGQEVILRCVPISNHLYFYWYRQILGQKVEFLVSFYNNEISEKSEIFDDQFSVERPDGSNFTLKIRSTKLEDSAMYFCASRELTSSYNEQFFGPGTRLTVL.

The genes are TRBV19 and TRBJ1-2; 12 nucleotides align to TRBD1. From germline, CDR1 is LNHDA and CDR2 SQIVND (reference sequence). The CDR3 sequence is 19 residues long. The junction had 15 bases not matched to a gene; V was cut back by 5 bases and J by 2 bases. The CDR3 bases are TGTGCCAGTAGTGAGACACTCCCGGGACAGGGGGCCTCCAACTATGGCTACACCTTC. This codes for CASSETLPGQGASNYGYTF. The whole variable domain, remainder taken from reference TRBV19 and TRBJ1-2, is DGGITQSPKYLFRKEGQNVTLSCEQNLNHDAMYWYRQDPGQGLRLIYYSQIVNDFQKGDIAEGYSVSREKKESFPLTVTSAQKNPTAFYLCASSETLPGQGASNYGYTFGSGTRLTVV.

The CDR3 sequence: CASSDAGLPGTEAFF. In nucleotides, the CDR3 is TGCGCCAGCAGTGATGCCGGCCTTCCGGGAACTGAAGCTTTCTTT. The J gene is TRBJ1-1, the V gene TRBV10-2; unclear D gene. CDR3 length: 15 amino acids. Trimming left V 3 bases short and J 5 bases short, with 16 bases between. Germline V CDR1 and CDR2: WSHSY, SAAADI.

The gene calls are TRBV6-4 and TRBJ1-1, with D maybe TRBD1 (6 bases). This CDR3 contains 16 residues. Deletions cut 6 bases from V and 1 base from J, with 18 bases between. Germline CDR1 and CDR2: MRHNA and SNTAGT. The CDR3 spells CASRVQGTNPNTEAFF. The CDR3 DNA reads TGTGCCAGCAGGGTACAGGGAACCAACCCGAACACTGAAGCTTTCTTT.

As concerns this clone: The junction shows a germline mismatch at one end, possibly a read error. The chain combines TRBV6-1 with TRBJ1-6; maybe TRBD1 (5 bases). The germline gives CDR1 MNHNS, CDR2 SASEGT. This CDR3 contains 13 residues. The CDR3 here is CASSEGELTPLHF. In nucleotides, the CDR3 is TGTGCCAGCAGCGAAGGGGAGTTGACACCCCTCCACTTT.

J is TRBJ1-4 and V is TRBV12-2. TRBV12-2 is noted as a pseudogene. This CDR3 region has 16 residues. The CDR3 loop is CASRLALLGLWEKLFF. In DNA, the CDR3 is TGTGCAAGTCGCTTAGCGTTACTGGGACTTTGGGAAAAACTGTTTTTT.

The chain employs TRBV2 and TRBJ1-6; 7 bases are shared with TRBD1. The germline gives CDR1 SNHLY, CDR2 FYNNEI. V gave up 5 bases and J gave up 5 bases; unmatched junction bases: 9. CDR3 length equals 16 residues. The CDR3 bases are TGTGCCAGCAGTCTAGGGGGCGCGGCAAATAATTCACCCCTCCACTTT. Amino acid sequence: CASSLGGAANNSPLHF.

CDR3 loop: CASSSGGDTKEWGYGYTF. The CDR3 nucleotides read TGTGCCAGCTCATCCGGGGGGGACACAAAGGAGTGGGGCTATGGCTACACCTTC. The chain is built from TRBV18 and TRBJ1-2; D may be TRBD1 (6 bases). Germline CDR1 KGHSH, CDR2 LQKENI. The CDR3 runs to 18 residues. V shed 5 bases and J shed 4 bases, with 26 bases lying between them.

The chain carries TRBV6-5 and TRBJ1-1; 8 nucleotides line up with TRBD1. Germline CDR1 reads MNHEY; CDR2 reads SVGAGI. The CDR3 extends over 13 amino acids. Trimming cost V 7 bases and J 8 bases; bases outside gene matches: 9. CDR3 DNA: TGTGCCAGCATAAAAGACAGGGGCGGGGAAGCTTTCTTT. Its translation is CASIKDRGGEAFF.

This clone was detected only once. CDR3 loop: CASSSGTVFYNEQFF. CDR3 DNA: TGTGCCAGCAGTTCCGGGACAGTCTTCTACAATGAGCAGTTCTTC. This chain links TRBV6-5 with TRBJ2-1; 7 nucleotides line up with TRBD1. The CDR3 runs to 15 residues. The V and J ends lost 4 bases and 3 bases, in that order; junction bases with no gene match: 6. From germline, CDR1 is MNHEY and CDR2 SVGAGI.

The chain employs TRBV7-6 and TRBJ2-4; maybe TRBD2 (6 bases). The CDR3 extends over 13 amino acids. V was pared by 2 bases and J by 7 bases, with 9 bases between. Germline assignment: CDR1 SGHVS and CDR2 FNYEAQ. The CDR3 region is CASSLSAGNIQYF. CDR3 DNA: TGTGCCAGCAGCTTATCGGCGGGGAACATTCAGTACTTC. Full variable domain (outside the CDR3, taken from reference TRBV7-6 and TRBJ2-4): GAGVSQSPRYKVTKRGQDVALRCDPISGHVSLYWYRQALGQGPEFLTYFNYEAQQDKSGLPNDRFSAERPEGSISTLTIQRTEQRDSAMYRCASSLSAGNIQYFGAGTRLSVL.

The chain has TRBV29-1 and TRBJ2-1, with D possibly matching TRBD1 (6 bases). Germline V gene sequence: CDR1 SQVTM, CDR2 ANQGSEA. V shed 6 bases and J shed 0 bases, with 15 bases lying between them. The CDR3 length is 15 residues. CDR3 residues: CSVRDTQSSYNEQFF. The CDR3 DNA reads as TGCAGCGTCCGGGACACCCAGAGCTCCTACAATGAGCAGTTCTTC.

The rearrangement joins TRBV6-5 to TRBJ2-5, with D possibly being TRBD2 (7 bases). Germline CDR1 reads MNHEY; CDR2 reads SVGAGI. This CDR3 is 15 amino acids long. Trimming shortened V by 6 bases and J by 1 base, and 15 bases separated the two germline ends. The CDR3 nucleotides are TGTGCCAGCAGATACACAGGGAGGGCCCAAGAGACCCAGTACTTC. Translation: CASRYTGRAQETQYF.

The chain links TRBV19 to TRBJ2-2; 7 positions match TRBD1. The length of the CDR3 is 14 residues. Trimming at V came to 3 bases and at J to 6 bases, leaving 4 bases not matched to a gene. Germline loops: CDR1 LNHDA, CDR2 SQIVND (reference sequence). This CDR3 reads CASSILQGAGELFF. As DNA, the CDR3 is TGTGCCAGTAGTATCCTCCAGGGGGCCGGGGAGCTGTTTTTT.

The chain carries TRBV6-2 or TRBV6-3 and TRBJ1-4, with 9 bases lining up with TRBD1. The V gene's germline CDR1 is MNHEY and CDR2 SVGEGT. V was pared by 0 bases and J by 6 bases, with 2 bases of the junction left unmatched. The CDR3 loop spans 15 amino acids. CDR3 DNA: TGTGCCAGCAGTTACTCACAGGGGGCGGATGAAAAACTGTTTTTT. Its translation is CASSYSQGADEKLFF.